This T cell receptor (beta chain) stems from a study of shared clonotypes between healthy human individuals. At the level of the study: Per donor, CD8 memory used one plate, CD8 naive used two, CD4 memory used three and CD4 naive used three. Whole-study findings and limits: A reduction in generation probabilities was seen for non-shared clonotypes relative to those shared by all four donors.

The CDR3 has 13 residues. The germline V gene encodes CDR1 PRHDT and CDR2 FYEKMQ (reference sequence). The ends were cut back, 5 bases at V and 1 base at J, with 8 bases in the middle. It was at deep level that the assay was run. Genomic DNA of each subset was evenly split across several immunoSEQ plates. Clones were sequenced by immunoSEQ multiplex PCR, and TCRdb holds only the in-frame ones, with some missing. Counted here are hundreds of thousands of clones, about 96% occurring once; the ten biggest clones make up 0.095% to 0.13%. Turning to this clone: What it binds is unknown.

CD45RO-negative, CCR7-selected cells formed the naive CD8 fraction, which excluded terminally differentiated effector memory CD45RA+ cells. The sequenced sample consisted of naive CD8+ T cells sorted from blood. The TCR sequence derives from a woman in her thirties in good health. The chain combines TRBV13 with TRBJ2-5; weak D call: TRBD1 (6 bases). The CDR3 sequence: CASSGQFQETQYF. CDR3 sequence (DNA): TGTGCCAGCAGCGGACAGTTCCAAGAGACCCAGTACTTC.